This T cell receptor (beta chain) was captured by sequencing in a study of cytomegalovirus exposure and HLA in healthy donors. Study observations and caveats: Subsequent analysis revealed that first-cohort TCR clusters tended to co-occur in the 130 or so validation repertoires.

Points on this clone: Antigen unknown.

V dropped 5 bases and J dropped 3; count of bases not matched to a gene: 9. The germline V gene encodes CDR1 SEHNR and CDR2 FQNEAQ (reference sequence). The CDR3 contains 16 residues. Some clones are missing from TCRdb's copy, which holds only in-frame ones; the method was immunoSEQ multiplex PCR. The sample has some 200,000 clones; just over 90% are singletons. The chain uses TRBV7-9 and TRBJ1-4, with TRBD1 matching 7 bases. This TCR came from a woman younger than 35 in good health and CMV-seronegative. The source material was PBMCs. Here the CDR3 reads CASSPHLTGSNEKLFF. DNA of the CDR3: TGTGCCAGCAGCCCACACCTGACAGGGTCTAATGAAAAACTGTTTTTT.